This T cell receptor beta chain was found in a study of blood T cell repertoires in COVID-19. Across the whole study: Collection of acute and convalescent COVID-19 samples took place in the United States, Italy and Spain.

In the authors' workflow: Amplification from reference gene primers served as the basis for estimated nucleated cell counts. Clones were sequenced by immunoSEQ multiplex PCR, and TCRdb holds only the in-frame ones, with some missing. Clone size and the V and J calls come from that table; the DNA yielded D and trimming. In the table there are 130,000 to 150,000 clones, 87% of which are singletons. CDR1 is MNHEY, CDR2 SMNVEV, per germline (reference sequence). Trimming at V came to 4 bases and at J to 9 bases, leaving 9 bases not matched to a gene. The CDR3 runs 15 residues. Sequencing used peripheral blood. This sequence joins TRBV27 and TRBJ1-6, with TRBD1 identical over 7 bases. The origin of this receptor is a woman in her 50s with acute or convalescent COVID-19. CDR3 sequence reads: CASSSYRGPGSPLHF. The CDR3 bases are TGTGCCAGCAGTTCTTACAGGGGCCCAGGTTCACCCCTCCACTTT.